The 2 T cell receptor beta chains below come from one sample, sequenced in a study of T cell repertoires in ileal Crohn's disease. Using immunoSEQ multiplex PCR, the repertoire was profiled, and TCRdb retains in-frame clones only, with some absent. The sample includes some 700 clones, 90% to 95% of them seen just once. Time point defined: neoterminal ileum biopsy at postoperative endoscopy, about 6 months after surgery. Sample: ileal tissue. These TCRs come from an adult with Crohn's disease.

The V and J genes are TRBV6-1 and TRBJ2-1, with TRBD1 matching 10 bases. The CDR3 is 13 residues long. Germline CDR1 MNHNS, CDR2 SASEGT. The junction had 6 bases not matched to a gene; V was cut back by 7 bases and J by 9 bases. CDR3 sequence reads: CASTPTGGTEQFF. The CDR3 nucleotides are TGTGCCAGCACGCCGACAGGGGGCACTGAGCAGTTCTTC.

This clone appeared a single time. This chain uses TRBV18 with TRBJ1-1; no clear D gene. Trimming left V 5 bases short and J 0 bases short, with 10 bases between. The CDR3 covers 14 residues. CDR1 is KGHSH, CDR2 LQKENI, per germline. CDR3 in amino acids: CASSSTPVNTEAFF. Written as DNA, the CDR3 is TGTGCCAGCTCATCGACTCCAGTGAACACTGAAGCTTTCTTT.